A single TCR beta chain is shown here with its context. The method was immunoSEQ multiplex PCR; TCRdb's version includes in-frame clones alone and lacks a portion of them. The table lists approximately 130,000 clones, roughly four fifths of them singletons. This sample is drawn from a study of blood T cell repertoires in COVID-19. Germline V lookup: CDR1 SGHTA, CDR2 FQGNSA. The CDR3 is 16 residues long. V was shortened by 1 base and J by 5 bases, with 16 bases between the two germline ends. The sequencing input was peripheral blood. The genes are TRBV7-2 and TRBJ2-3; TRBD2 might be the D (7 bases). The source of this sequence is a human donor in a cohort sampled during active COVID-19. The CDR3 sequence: CASSLVVGGPGDTQYF. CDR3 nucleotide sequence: TGTGCCAGCAGCTTAGTGGTGGGGGGGCCGGGAGATACGCAGTATTTT.